One T cell receptor (beta chain) is described in this entry. Antigen unknown. The data were obtained in a study of cytomegalovirus exposure and HLA in healthy donors. The PCR had 60 Vbeta and 13 Jbeta primers. Assay: immunoSEQ multiplex PCR; the TCRdb copy retains only in-frame clones and omits some. This listing includes approximately 110,000 clones. General study points: Rare sequences made up most TCRs, while some public TCRs were found in many donors. There was a cluster of highly shared sequence variants that was likely a sequencing artifact.

The CDR3 extends over 14 amino acids. Losses at the gene ends were 1 base for V and 4 bases for J; bases not matched to a gene: 3. The germline V gene has CDR1 SGHNT and CDR2 YENEEA. This clonotype was obtained from a man aged 35 to 55 in good health and CMV-seronegative. The chain has TRBV11-3 and TRBJ2-7; TRBD2 aligns across 8 bases. Sequences were obtained from PBMCs. The CDR3 DNA reads as TGTGCCAGCAGCTTAGGCGGGGGGCAATACGAGCAGTACTTC. Translating it yields CASSLGGGQYEQYF.